The 12 T cell receptor beta chains given below trace back to one sample, sequenced in a study of cytomegalovirus exposure and HLA in healthy donors. PCR amplification relied on 60 Vbeta primers (plus 13 Jbeta primers). Generated by immunoSEQ multiplex PCR, the TCRdb table keeps only in-frame clones and is missing some. The sample lists approximately 100,000 clones; 60% to 80% were seen once. Material for sequencing was PBMCs. These TCRs come from a female donor in good health and CMV-seronegative.

This rearrangement joins TRBV5-1 to TRBJ1-1; a possible D gene is TRBD1 (6 bases). CDR3 length: 15 residues. Germline V gives CDR1 SGHRS, CDR2 YFSETQ. The germline V and J ends were trimmed by 0 bases and 6 bases, with 15 bases remaining between them. The CDR3 nucleotides read TGCGCCAGCAGCTTGGTCCAGGGGCAGGCACCTGAAGCTTTCTTT. Its translation: CASSLVQGQAPEAFF.

The CDR3 DNA sequence: TGTGCCAGCAGCGTAGTGCCCTCCCCTCCAATCAGGGGGCCTGGAAACACCATATATTTT. It encodes CASSVVPSPPIRGPGNTIYF. This chain joins TRBV9 and TRBJ1-3, with TRBD1 matching over 8 bases. This CDR3 spans 20 amino acids. The germline gives CDR1 SGDLS, CDR2 YYNGEE. Trimming took 0 bases from V and 2 from J; bases not matched to a gene: 16.

Only a few counts were recorded for this clone. This CDR3 reads CASSDSSGGNEQFF. CDR3 coding DNA: TGTGCCAGCAGTGACTCGAGCGGGGGCAATGAGCAGTTCTTC. The V gene is TRBV6-4, the J gene TRBJ2-1; 8 bases align to TRBD2. Germline trimming cut 0 bases from V and 6 bases from J; bases unmatched to any gene: 1. This CDR3 has 14 amino acids. Per the germline V gene, CDR1 is MRHNA and CDR2 is SNTAGT.

V and J are TRBV10-3 and TRBJ1-4, with a possible D match to TRBD1 (6 bases). CDR3 length equals 14 residues. Trimming removed 0 bases at V and 6 bases at J, with 8 bases between. The germline V gene has CDR1 ENHRY and CDR2 SYGVKD. The CDR3 here is CAISESTGYEKLFF. Here the CDR3 DNA reads TGTGCCATCAGTGAGTCGACAGGATATGAAAAACTGTTTTTT.

This clone was found once. This rearrangement joins TRBV27 to TRBJ2-3, with 9 bases fitting TRBD2. The CDR3 contains 13 residues. V was pared by 6 bases and J by 8 bases, with 6 bases of the junction left unmatched. Germline CDR1 and CDR2: MNHEY and SMNVEV (reference sequence). The CDR3 is CASSITSGRTQYF. In nucleotides, the CDR3 is TGTGCCAGCAGCATAACTAGCGGGCGTACGCAGTATTTT.

CDR3 sequence reads: CASSAGGVSGNTIYF. The CDR3 nucleotides read TGTGCCAGCAGCGCCGGGGGGGTATCTGGAAACACCATATATTTT. V usage is TRBV6-6 and J usage is TRBJ1-3; D is perhaps TRBD1 (5 bases). The CDR3 consists of 15 residues. V was clipped by 6 bases and J by 1 base, with 13 bases between them. Per the germline V gene, CDR1 is MNHNY and CDR2 is SVGAGI (reference sequence).

The chain joins TRBV28 to TRBJ1-4; 8 bases are a match to TRBD1. The V and J ends lost 5 bases and 11 bases, in that order; junction bases with no gene match: 7. The CDR3 contains 13 residues. The germline V gene has CDR1 MDHEN and CDR2 SYDVKM. CDR3 sequence (DNA): TGTGCCAGCAGTCCCGGGACAGGTGACAAACTGTTTTTT. This gives the protein CASSPGTGDKLFF.

In the case of this clone: The same CDR3 also results from other DNA sequences found in this sample. The V call is TRBV2, the J call TRBJ2-3, with D possibly being TRBD2 (6 bases). Looked up from germline, CDR1 is SNHLY and CDR2 is FYNNEI. This CDR3 region has 14 residues. V lost 4 bases, J lost 1 base, and 9 bases lay in between. CDR3: CASSVSSGTDTQYF. The CDR3 bases are TGTGCCAGCAGTGTGTCTAGCGGCACAGATACGCAGTATTTT.

This sequence joins TRBV7-6 and TRBJ2-5; 9 bases align to TRBD2. There are 14 residues in the CDR3. Germline loops: CDR1 SGHVS, CDR2 FNYEAQ. V was pared by 4 bases and J by 5 bases, with 5 bases of the junction left unmatched. The CDR3 nucleotides read TGTGCCAGCAGCTACGGGACTAGCTGGGAGACCCAGTACTTC. Translation gives CASSYGTSWETQYF.

V is TRBV30 and J is TRBJ1-2; TRBD1 matches 7 bases. With V trimmed by 3 bases and J by 5 bases, 3 bases remained unmatched. The germline V gene has CDR1 GTSNPN and CDR2 SVGIG (reference sequence). The CDR3 length is 12 residues. The CDR3 DNA reads TGTGCCTGGAGATCGGGACAGTATGGCTACACCTTC. The encoded protein is CAWRSGQYGYTF. Full variable domain (remainder filled in from reference TRBV30 and TRBJ1-2): SQTIHQWPATLVQPVGSPLSLECTVEGTSNPNLYWYRQAAGRGLQLLFYSVGIGQISSEVPQNLSASRPQDRQFILSSKKLLLSDSGFYLCAWRSGQYGYTFGSGTRLTVV.

The chain carries TRBV7-9 and TRBJ1-1, with 8 positions matching TRBD1. Per the germline V gene, CDR1 is SEHNR and CDR2 is FQNEAQ (reference sequence). The CDR3 covers 17 residues. The V and J ends lost 1 base and 6 bases, in that order; junction bases with no gene match: 13. The CDR3 spells CASSLEEQGEGGPEAFF. In DNA, the CDR3 is TGTGCCAGCAGCTTAGAGGAACAGGGGGAGGGTGGCCCTGAAGCTTTCTTT.

This sequence joins TRBV28 and TRBJ1-1; a weak D match, TRBD1 (6 bases). The germline V gene has CDR1 MDHEN and CDR2 SYDVKM. The germline V and J ends were trimmed by 3 bases and 5 bases, with 22 bases remaining between them. The CDR3 runs 17 residues. Here the CDR3 reads CASSFSLRGAGSTEAFF. For the CDR3, the DNA is TGTGCCAGCAGTTTTTCCCTGCGGGGGGCTGGATCGACTGAAGCTTTCTTT. The entire variable domain, with the rest obtained from reference TRBV28 and TRBJ1-1, is as follows: DVKVTQSSRYLVKRTGEKVFLECVQDMDHENMFWYRQDPGLGLRLIYFSYDVKMKEKGDIPEGYSVSREKKERFSLILESASTNQTSMYLCASSFSLRGAGSTEAFFGQGTRLTVV.